The clone carrying this TCR beta chain was seen a few times. This entry belongs to a study of early T cells in non-severe SARS-CoV-2 infection. Study summary: Bulk RNA isolated from unsorted whole blood underwent sequencing; chains were not paired.

Each single cDNA molecule received a unique molecular identifier. TCRdb re-called the 5' RACE reads through MiXCR, storing one row per CDR3 protein. The profile shows under 70,000 distinct CDR3 sequences, roughly 12% of them singletons. The CDR3 has 15 residues. The germline gives CDR1 SGHNT, CDR2 YENEEA. The V gene end was trimmed by 1 base and the J gene end by 4 bases; junction bases not matched to a gene: 6. The V and J genes are TRBV11-3 and TRBJ1-1; TRBD1 matches 7 bases. The receptor was derived from an adult who was a healthcare worker with PCR-confirmed SARS-CoV-2 infection or an uninfected control (not recorded which). Sequencing was performed on whole blood. The CDR3 DNA is TGTGCCAGCAGCTTAGGAGGGGGCTCGGGCACTGAAGCTTTCTTT. Translation gives CASSLGGGSGTEAFF.